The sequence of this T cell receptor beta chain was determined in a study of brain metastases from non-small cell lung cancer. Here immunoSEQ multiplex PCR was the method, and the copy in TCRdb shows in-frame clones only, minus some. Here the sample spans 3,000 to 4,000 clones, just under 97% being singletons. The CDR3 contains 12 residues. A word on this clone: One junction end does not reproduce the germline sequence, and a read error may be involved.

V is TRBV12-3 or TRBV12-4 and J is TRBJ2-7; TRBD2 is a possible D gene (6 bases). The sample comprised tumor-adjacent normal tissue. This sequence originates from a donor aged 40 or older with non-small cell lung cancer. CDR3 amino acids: CASSSSGGKIIF. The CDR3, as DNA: TGTGCCAGCAGTTCCTCCGGAGGGAAGATAATCTTC.